A single sample is the source of the 16 T cell receptor beta chains below, sequenced in a study of early T cells in non-severe SARS-CoV-2 infection. In TCRdb, the 5' RACE reads were re-called with MiXCR into one record per CDR3 protein. The sample contains about 110,000 distinct CDR3 sequences, 12% of which appear only once. Sequenced material: whole blood. Receptors originate from an adult who was a healthcare worker with PCR-confirmed SARS-CoV-2 infection or an uninfected control (not recorded which).

This clonotype was seen a few times. The rearrangement joins TRBV7-9 to TRBJ2-3, with D tentatively TRBD2 (6 bases). CDR1 and CDR2 (germline): SEHNR, FQNEAQ (reference sequence). V dropped 7 bases and J dropped 4 bases, with 18 bases sitting between them. The CDR3 spans 15 residues. The CDR3, as DNA: TGTGCCAGCACCCACCCGGGACTTCCTCCAGATACGCAGTATTTT. This encodes CASTHPGLPPDTQYF.

As DNA, the CDR3 is TGCAGTGCTTCGCCGACAGGGTATGGCACTGAAGCTTTCTTT. Its translation is CSASPTGYGTEAFF. The chain uses TRBV20-1 and TRBJ1-1, with 7 bases that match TRBD1. The CDR3 spans 14 residues. J lost 4 bases, V lost 5 bases, and 10 bases had no gene match. Per germline, CDR1 DFQATT and CDR2 SNEGSKA (reference sequence).

The J gene is TRBJ2-5, the V gene TRBV5-1, with 8 bases that match TRBD2. Losses at the gene ends were 0 bases for V and 4 bases for J; bases not matched to a gene: 20. This CDR3 comprises 20 residues. The germline V gene encodes CDR1 SGHRS and CDR2 YFSETQ. Here the CDR3 DNA reads TGCGCCAGCAGCTTGGCCCCAGGGACTAGGGTACCGCAGCCATCAGAGACCCAGTACTTC. Its translation is CASSLAPGTRVPQPSETQYF.

The chain uses TRBV30 and TRBJ2-1; D perhaps matches TRBD1 (7 bases). Looked up from germline, CDR1 is GTSNPN and CDR2 is SVGIG (reference sequence). V was shortened by 2 bases and J by 9 bases, with 14 bases between the two germline ends. This CDR3 spans 13 amino acids. Here the CDR3 DNA reads TGTGCCTGGAGTAAACTCCAGGGGGGTGAGCAGTTCTTC. It specifies CAWSKLQGGEQFF.

This clonotype showed up many times. The chain links TRBV4-1 to TRBJ2-5; D not certain. Trimming removed 0 bases from V and 4 bases from J, with 9 bases in between. The CDR3 totals 14 residues. Germline V gives CDR1 MGHRA, CDR2 YSYEKL. The CDR3 loop reads CASSQDLLLETQYF. The CDR3 DNA follows: TGCGCCAGCAGCCAAGATTTGCTACTAGAGACCCAGTACTTC.

This clonotype was seen at least ten times. The CDR3 DNA is TGCAGCGTTGAACACCAGCAAGAGACCCAGTACTTC. Its translation: CSVEHQQETQYF. V is TRBV29-1 and J is TRBJ2-5, with unresolved D. Trimming cost V 2 bases and J 2 bases, with 6 bases left between them. The CDR3 has 12 residues. Per germline, CDR1 SQVTM and CDR2 ANQGSEA.

This clonotype was seen at least ten times. The chain couples TRBV29-1 to TRBJ1-1; D gene ambiguous. The CDR3 is 12 residues long. The germline V gene has CDR1 SQVTM and CDR2 ANQGSEA. The V end was cut by 8 bases, the J end by 0 bases, with 10 bases between. The CDR3 sequence is CSLGGVNTEAFF. DNA for the CDR3: TGCAGCTTGGGAGGAGTGAACACTGAAGCTTTCTTT. Drawing the rest from reference TRBV29-1 and TRBJ1-1, the complete variable domain is SAVISQKPSRDICQRGTSLTIQCQVDSQVTMMFWYRQQPGQSLTLIATANQGSEATYESGFVIDKFPISRPNLTFSTLTVSNMSPEDSSIYLCSLGGVNTEAFFGQGTRLTVV.

The V and J genes are TRBV2 and TRBJ2-2; 9 bases are shared with TRBD1. In germline, CDR1 is SNHLY, CDR2 FYNNEI. J gave up 5 bases and V 6 bases, and 1 base lay outside the gene matches. CDR3 length equals 13 residues. The CDR3 coding sequence is TGTGCCAGCAGGACAGGGGGGACCGGGGAGCTGTTTTTT. Translation gives CASRTGGTGELFF.

This clonotype was detected only a few times. The chain combines TRBV29-1 with TRBJ1-3; 7 nucleotides align to TRBD1. J was trimmed by 0 bases and V by 6 bases; bases with no gene match: 2. Germline V CDR1 and CDR2: SQVTM, ANQGSEA. This CDR3 spans 13 amino acids. CDR3: CSVQGPSGNTIYF. The CDR3 DNA reads as TGCAGCGTACAGGGGCCCTCTGGAAACACCATATATTTT.

This clonotype was counted a few times. The chain links TRBV29-1 to TRBJ1-1; D unresolved. From germline, CDR1 is SQVTM and CDR2 ANQGSEA. Trimming stripped 3 bases from V and 2 bases from J, with 10 bases between. This CDR3 is built from 13 residues. The CDR3 nucleotides are TGCAGCGTTGATAAGCCCTCCAACACTGAAGCTTTCTTT. It translates to CSVDKPSNTEAFF.

This clonotype was seen repeatedly, ten times or more. The CDR3 here is CASSLPSSGRAEETQYF. Written as DNA, the CDR3 is TGCGCCAGCAGCTTGCCCTCTAGCGGGAGGGCCGAAGAGACCCAGTACTTC. J is TRBJ2-5 and V is TRBV5-1; 12 nucleotides agree with TRBD2. V trimming: 1 base; J trimming: 3 bases; junction bases outside the gene matches: 7. Germline V lookup: CDR1 SGHRS, CDR2 YFSETQ. The CDR3 totals 17 residues.

Only a few counts were recorded for this clonotype. At one end, the junction sequence differs from germline, possibly due to a read error. The V call is TRBV19, the J call TRBJ1-5, with 8 positions matching TRBD1. Germline assignment: CDR1 LNHDA and CDR2 SQIVND (reference sequence). This CDR3 has 16 residues. CDR3 sequence: CASSKQGASSNQHQHF. DNA for the CDR3: TGTGCCAGTAGTAAGCAGGGGGCCTCCAGCAATCAGCACCAGCATTTT.

In its sample, this clonotype was seen a few times. CDR3 sequence: CASSAGGVGYTF. The DNA for the CDR3 is TGTGCCAGTTCGGCCGGGGGCGTTGGCTACACCTTC. V usage is TRBV19 and J usage is TRBJ1-2, with a tentative D call TRBD1 (6 bases). Looked up from germline, CDR1 is LNHDA and CDR2 is SQIVND (reference sequence). V was cut by 8 bases and J by 7 bases, with 14 bases left in between. The CDR3 runs to 12 residues.

The table lists this clonotype with many counts. The gene calls are TRBV11-2 and TRBJ1-1; D remains unclear. This CDR3 is built from 13 residues. The ends were cut back, 2 bases at V and 11 bases at J, with 15 bases in the middle. The germline gives CDR1 SGHAT, CDR2 FQNNGV. CDR3 sequence (DNA): TGTGCCAGCAGCTTAATCGCGCGGTGGAACGCTTTCTTT. It specifies CASSLIARWNAFF.

This clonotype appeared a few times. The rearrangement joins TRBV9 to TRBJ2-2; D is possibly TRBD2 (6 bases). This CDR3 spans 15 amino acids. Per germline, CDR1 SGDLS and CDR2 YYNGEE. Trimming left V 2 bases short and J 1 base short, with 9 bases between. The CDR3 nucleotides read TGTGCCAGCAGCGTGGTCGGGGGGAACACCGGGGAGCTGTTTTTT. Translated: CASSVVGGNTGELFF.

This clonotype was found a few times. J is TRBJ2-7 and V is TRBV4-1; D gene uncertain. This CDR3 spans 13 amino acids. V dropped 1 base and J dropped 0 bases, with 4 bases sitting between them. Germline CDR1 MGHRA, CDR2 YSYEKL. CDR3 bases: TGCGCCAGCAGCCAAGCCCCCTCCTACGAGCAGTACTTC. Its protein product is CASSQAPSYEQYF.